The 4 T cell receptor beta chains listed next were all sequenced from one sample in a study of tumor and adjacent non-tumor tissue in lung cancer. Three rounds of nested PCR, following a modified ARM-PCR protocol, produced the TCRbeta library. Each CDR3 protein gets one entry after TCRdb re-called the multiplex PCR reads with MiXCR. The sample has approximately 79,000 distinct CDR3 sequences; 72% are singletons. No cell sorting was done before RNA was extracted from the tissue. The sample was lung tumor tissue. The receptors shown here come from a woman between 35 and 50 years old with non-small cell lung cancer.

The V gene is TRBV6-1, the J gene TRBJ2-1, with no clear D. V was trimmed by 10 bases and J by 4 bases, leaving 17 bases between them. In germline, CDR1 is MNHNS, CDR2 SASEGT. CDR3 length: 14 amino acids. CDR3 nucleotide sequence: TGTGCCAACAGACCCTCCAGCTCTTACAATGAGCAGTTCTTC. Its translation is CANRPSSSYNEQFF.

Comment on this clonotype: A read error may be the cause here, since a much bigger clone is one base away. V and J are TRBV25-1 and TRBJ1-1, with 7 bases fitting TRBD1. The length of the CDR3 is 13 residues. CDR1 is MGHDK and CDR2 is SYGVNS in the germline V gene. CDR3 nucleotides: TGTGCCAACAGTAGGACAGGAGACACTGAAGCTTTCTTT. Protein product: CANSRTGDTEAFF.

The gene calls are TRBV11-2 and TRBJ2-1; 7 bases are shared with TRBD2. Trimming took 5 bases from V and 6 from J; bases not matched to a gene: 10. CDR3 length: 15 amino acids. Looked up from germline, CDR1 is SGHAT and CDR2 is FQNNGV. The CDR3 sequence: CASSTQRGSLNEQFF. CDR3 coding DNA: TGTGCCAGCAGCACACAGCGGGGCTCCCTCAATGAGCAGTTCTTC.

This clonotype occurred a few times. A junction boundary mismatches the germline segment, possibly from a read error. The chain employs TRBV29-1 and TRBJ2-1; D is unresolved. CDR1 is SQVTM and CDR2 is ANQGSEA in the germline V gene. The CDR3 is 14 residues long. The chain's CDR3 is CSVTGGFSYNGQFF. CDR3 nucleotides: TGCAGCGTGACTGGCGGTTTTTCTTACAATGGGCAGTTCTTT.